These T cell receptor beta chains were read from a single sample in a study of blood T cell repertoires in COVID-19. TCRdb's copy holds only in-frame clones and misses some; the assay was immunoSEQ multiplex PCR. The data show some 400,000 clones, 70% to 85% seen once. The sample was peripheral blood. Receptors originate from a human donor with acute or convalescent COVID-19. The donor label of this sample is uncertain. Each CDR3 is given with its conserved first and last residue. Each record gives: D gene, V gene, CDR3 length, J gene, clone size, CDR3 DNA, CDR3 protein. A D gene is named only where the DNA matches it firmly. Not all rows give a size; the values are once, few, many and, for expanded clones, a class.

>TRBD1|TRBV10-1|13|TRBJ2-1|-
TGCGCCATCCGGGACAGGGGACATTTTGAGCAGTTCTTC
CAIRDRGHFEQFF
>-|TRBV28|15|TRBJ1-3|-
TGTGCCAGCAGTTTACGGGTCTCCTCTGGAAACACCATATATTTT
CASSLRVSSGNTIYF
>TRBD2|TRBV18|15|TRBJ2-1|-
TGTGCCAGCTCACCACCCACTAGCGGGAGATGGTGGCAGTTCTTC
CASSPPTSGRWWQFF
>TRBD1|TRBV29-1|13|TRBJ1-2|-
TGCAGCGCAAGGACAGGGGGTAACTATGGCTACACCTTC
CSARTGGNYGYTF
>TRBD2|TRBV11-2|17|TRBJ2-3|-
TGTGCCAGCAGCTGGGGGCGAGGAGCGGGGGTGAGGGATACGCAGTATTTT
CASSWGRGAGVRDTQYF
>-|TRBV18|14|TRBJ2-1|few
TGTGCCAGCTCAGGGGAGTACCGCAGCGATGAGCAGTTCTTC
CASSGEYRSDEQFF
>-|TRBV10-3|15|TRBJ1-5|-
TGTGCCATCAGTGAGTCTGGGGGGATCGGGCAGCCCCAGCATTTT
CAISESGGIGQPQHF
>-|TRBV7-2|16|TRBJ2-2|once
TGTGCCAGCAGCTTAATTGGAGGGGTTCCCGCCGGGGAGCTGTTTTTT
CASSLIGGVPAGELFF
>-|TRBV4-1|14|TRBJ2-7|-
TGCGCCAGCAAGGTGAGAGAGGGCCGTTACGAGCAGTACTTC
CASKVREGRYEQYF
>TRBD2|TRBV11-2|16|TRBJ2-5|-
TGTGCCAGCAGTCGACTAGCGGGAGGAAACGGGGAGACCCAGTACTTC
CASSRLAGGNGETQYF
>-|TRBV4-1|15|TRBJ1-2|-
TGCGCCAGCAGCCGCTTGGGGCGGGGACGGTTTGACTACACCTTC
CASSRLGRGRFDYTF
>-|TRBV3-1/TRBV3-2|14|TRBJ1-4|-
TGTGCCAGCAGCCACAGGGGCGTTTATGAAAAACTGTTTTTT
CASSHRGVYEKLFF
>TRBD1|TRBV25-1|15|TRBJ1-1|once
TGTGCCAGCAGTGAGACCCAGGGGGCGAACACTGAAGCTTTCTTT
CASSETQGANTEAFF
>TRBD1|TRBV28|22|TRBJ1-1|-
TGTGCCAGCAGTTTCGTGGCCACGGGACAGGGGACCCATGGCCCCATGAACACTGAAGCTTTCTTT
CASSFVATGQGTHGPMNTEAFF
>TRBD2|TRBV28|16|TRBJ2-1|-
TGTGCCAGCAGTTTATTCGGCGGGGGGGGCTTGGATGAGCAGTTCTTC
CASSLFGGGGLDEQFF
>-|TRBV2|16|TRBJ2-3|-
TGTGCCAGCAAGTGGGGTGGCGGGCGGGTTGGAGATACGCAGTATTTT
CASKWGGGRVGDTQYF
>TRBD1|TRBV7-9|14|TRBJ2-3|few
TGTGCCAGCAGCATACAGACAGGGACCCCCGAGCAGTATTTT
CASSIQTGTPEQYF
>TRBD2|TRBV12-3/TRBV12-4|13|TRBJ2-1|-
TGTGCCAGCAGTTTGCGGGAGGCGGATGAGCAGTTCTTC
CASSLREADEQFF
>-|TRBV5-1|14|TRBJ1-1|-
TGCGCCAGCAGCTTGGGGCAGGGAAGACCTGAAGCTTTCTTT
CASSLGQGRPEAFF
>-|TRBV7-2|15|TRBJ2-5|-
TGTGCCAGCAGCTTACGGGGTTTGGAACAAGAGACCCAGTACTTC
CASSLRGLEQETQYF
>-|TRBV12-3/TRBV12-4|13|TRBJ1-2|-
TGTGCCAGCAGTTTACAGGGCCTCTATGGCTACACCTTC
CASSLQGLYGYTF
>TRBD1|TRBV27|16|TRBJ1-5|few
TGTGCCAGCAGTCCCCTGGGACAGGGGTTAGGACAGCCCCAGCATTTT
CASSPLGQGLGQPQHF
>TRBD1|TRBV2|15|TRBJ2-7|-
TGTGCCAGCAGTGAAACGACAGGGTACGGATACGAGCAGTACTTC
CASSETTGYGYEQYF
>TRBD1|TRBV7-8|15|TRBJ1-2|-
TGTGCCAGCAGCCGAGATCGGACAGGGCCGGGTGGCTACACCTTC
CASSRDRTGPGGYTF
>TRBD1|TRBV27|15|TRBJ2-1|once
TGTGCCAGCAGTTTCGGGACAGGGACAGGGAATGAGCAGTTCTTC
CASSFGTGTGNEQFF
>-|TRBV18|18|TRBJ2-7|-
TGTGCCAGCTCACCAAATTCATTAGGACAGTTGCCAGCCTACGAGCAGTACTTC
CASSPNSLGQLPAYEQYF
>-|TRBV6-4|13|TRBJ1-2|-
TGTGCCAGCAGCCCAGCTCAGGGGTATGGCTACACCTTC
CASSPAQGYGYTF
>-|TRBV27|14|TRBJ2-1|few
TGTGCCAGCAGTTTTACAGAGACATACAATGAGCAGTTCTTC
CASSFTETYNEQFF
>TRBD2|TRBV4-1|15|TRBJ2-1|-
TGCGCCAGCAGCCTCCGACTAGCGGGGGGGAATGAGCAGTTCTTC
CASSLRLAGGNEQFF
>TRBD2|TRBV4-1|16|TRBJ2-5|-
TGCGCCAGCAGCCAAGCAGGACTAGCGGGAGGGGTGACCCAGTACTTC
CASSQAGLAGGVTQYF
>-|TRBV5-1|16|TRBJ2-6|-
TGCGCCAGCAGCCAGCCCAGACAGGCTGGGGCCAACGTCCTGACTTTC
CASSQPRQAGANVLTF
>TRBD2|TRBV29-1|12|TRBJ2-3|-
TGCAGCGTCTCTAGCGGGAGTAATACGCAGTATTTT
CSVSSGSNTQYF